The 4 T cell receptor beta chains listed next were all sequenced from one sample in a study of early T cells in non-severe SARS-CoV-2 infection. Each CDR3 protein is one row after TCRdb ran MiXCR on the 5' RACE reads. The sample carries more than 95,000 distinct CDR3 sequences, roughly 17% recorded once. Material for sequencing was whole blood. The receptor source for this set is an adult who was a healthcare worker with PCR-confirmed SARS-CoV-2 infection or an uninfected control (not recorded which).

This clonotype has just a few counts. V usage is TRBV27 and J usage is TRBJ2-1; 10 bases agree with TRBD1. CDR3 size: 16 residues. Germline CDR1 reads MNHEY; CDR2 reads SMNVEV (reference sequence). V was clipped by 6 bases and J by 8 bases; unmatched bases: 13. CDR3 nucleotides: TGTGCCAGCAGCTTGGCCCAGGGACAGGGGTTCTATGAGCAGTTCTTC. Translated, it gives CASSLAQGQGFYEQFF.

This clonotype turned up a few times. V usage is TRBV9 and J usage is TRBJ2-5, with D tentatively TRBD2 (5 bases). In germline, CDR1 is SGDLS, CDR2 YYNGEE. The CDR3 is made up of 15 amino acids. Trimming took off 0 bases at V and 4 bases at J, with 13 bases between the two ends. The CDR3 protein is CASSVGYGVGETQYF. CDR3 nucleotides: TGTGCCAGCAGCGTAGGTTACGGGGTTGGAGAGACCCAGTACTTC.

This clonotype has more than one count but fewer than ten. The CDR3 nucleotides read TGCGCCAGCAGCTTGCCCGGGACGGCGGTCTCCGAGCAGTACTTC. Its translation is CASSLPGTAVSEQYF. The rearrangement uses TRBV5-1 and TRBJ2-7; D is perhaps TRBD1 or TRBD2 (5 bases each). The CDR3 sequence is 15 residues long. V was cut by 1 base and J by 6 bases, with 17 bases left in between. CDR1 and CDR2 (germline): SGHRS, YFSETQ.

V gene TRBV20-1 combines with J gene TRBJ1-1, with 8 positions matching TRBD1. There are 14 residues in the CDR3. Germline loops: CDR1 DFQATT, CDR2 SNEGSKA (reference sequence). V lost 4 bases to trimming and J lost 1 base; unmatched junction nucleotides: 5. Here the CDR3 reads CSANSRGPNTEAFF. The CDR3 DNA follows: TGCAGTGCTAACTCCAGGGGGCCGAACACTGAAGCTTTCTTT.